This paragraph reports one T cell receptor (beta chain). The record originates from a study of T cell responses to AZD1222 COVID-19 vaccine. The V and J ends lost 4 bases and 4 bases, in that order; junction bases with no gene match: 5. Germline lookup yields CDR1 MNHEY and CDR2 SMNVEV (reference sequence). There are 14 residues in the CDR3. Only in-frame clones appear in the TCRdb table, and some are missing; sequencing was by immunoSEQ multiplex PCR. The sample records some 120,000 clones, about 89% being singletons. The chain uses TRBV27 and TRBJ1-1; TRBD1 agrees at 8 bases. This clonotype was obtained from an adult in good health. The sequences come from peripheral blood, collected on day 0 of AZD1222 vaccination. CDR3 DNA sequence: TGTGCCAGCAGTTCCCAGGGGGCGGGCACTGAAGCTTTCTTT. As protein: CASSSQGAGTEAFF.